A selection of T cell receptor beta chains follows, all from one sample in a study of blood T cell repertoires in COVID-19. TCRdb keeps only in-frame clones here, not all; method: immunoSEQ multiplex PCR. Among roughly 200,000 clones listed, more than 75% were seen once. The specimen sequenced was peripheral blood. Receptors originate from a woman between 18 and 30 years old who had recovered from COVID-19. The CDR3 runs from the conserved cysteine through the conserved F or W. A D gene is named only where the DNA matches it firmly. Only some rows state a clone size, as once, few, many or a class for expanded clones.

V,D,J,size,DNA,CDR3
TRBV6-5,TRBD1,TRBJ1-2,NA,TGTGCCAGCAGGAAGACAGGGATTTATGGCTACACCTTC,CASRKTGIYGYTF
TRBV6-6,NA,TRBJ1-3,NA,TGTGCCAGCAGTCCGGGGGGGGCGCTTGGAAACACCATATATTTT,CASSPGGALGNTIYF
TRBV5-1,NA,TRBJ2-1,few,TGCGCCAGCAGCCCATTACAGGGTTGGAATGAGCAGTTCTTC,CASSPLQGWNEQFF
TRBV20-1,TRBD1,TRBJ1-2,NA,TGCAGCGCCACAGGGGCCGTCTACACCTTC,CSATGAVYTF
TRBV5-4,TRBD2,TRBJ2-1,NA,TGTGCCAGCAGCTCCCTTAGCGGGAGCAGGGGCTCCTACAATGAGCAGTTCTTC,CASSSLSGSRGSYNEQFF
TRBV18,NA,TRBJ1-1,NA,TGTGCCAGCTCACCACCCAGGGGAAAAAATGAAGCTTTCTTT,CASSPPRGKNEAFF
TRBV5-1,NA,TRBJ2-1,NA,TGCGCCAGCAGCTTTACTAGCTCCTACAATGAGCAGTTCTTC,CASSFTSSYNEQFF
TRBV7-2,TRBD1,TRBJ2-3,once,TGTGCCAGCAGCTATGACAGGGGGCGCGACACAGATACGCAGTATTTT,CASSYDRGRDTDTQYF
TRBV3-1/TRBV3-2,NA,TRBJ2-1,NA,TGTGCCAGCAGCCCCCCAAAGCGGGACAAAAGCTCCTACAATGAGCAGTTCTTC,CASSPPKRDKSSYNEQFF
TRBV27,NA,TRBJ2-3,NA,TGTGCCAGCAGTTTCAGACTGGATAGCACAGATACGCAGTATTTT,CASSFRLDSTDTQYF
TRBV3-1/TRBV3-2,TRBD2,TRBJ2-2,NA,TGTGCCAGCAGACGGGGGAGCGGGGGCAGCACCGGGGAGCTGTTTTTT,CASRRGSGGSTGELFF
TRBV5-1,NA,TRBJ2-1,once,TGCGCCAGCAGCTTGGAGGACAGAGACAATGAGCAGTTCTTC,CASSLEDRDNEQFF
TRBV5-3,TRBD1,TRBJ1-2,NA,TGTGCCAGAAGCTTTACCTCCCCAGGGGGCCGATACTATGGCTACACCTTC,CARSFTSPGGRYYGYTF
TRBV2,TRBD1,TRBJ1-5,NA,TGTGCCAGCAAATTCGGACAGGGGGCTTTCAATCAGCCCCAGCATTTT,CASKFGQGAFNQPQHF
TRBV3-1/TRBV3-2,NA,TRBJ1-1,NA,TGTGCCAGCAGCCCAGCAGGGGAAATCGGAAACACTGAAGCTTTCTTT,CASSPAGEIGNTEAFF
TRBV13,TRBD1,TRBJ2-6,once,TGTGCCAGCAGCCAGACAGGGTTTTTATCTGGGGCCAACGTCCTGACTTTC,CASSQTGFLSGANVLTF
TRBV12-1,NA,TRBJ2-1,NA,TGTGCCAGCAGCTTTGCGCATCGGACAGGAACACCTTGCCGTCAGCAGTTCTTC,CASSFAHRTGTPCRQQFF
TRBV3-1/TRBV3-2,TRBD1,TRBJ1-2,NA,TGTGCCAGCAGCCAGGCCGGGACAGGCAGTGACTACACCTTC,CASSQAGTGSDYTF
TRBV4-3,TRBD1,TRBJ1-1,NA,TGCGCCAGCAGCCCTTCCTGGACAGGAGGTAACACTGAAGCTTTCTTT,CASSPSWTGGNTEAFF
TRBV5-4,NA,TRBJ1-5,few,TGTGCCAGCAGCTGGGACACCAATCAGCCCCAGCATTTT,CASSWDTNQPQHF
TRBV30,NA,TRBJ2-1,NA,TGTGCCTGGAGGAGGACGGGGGTCTACAATGAGCAGTTCTTC,CAWRRTGVYNEQFF
TRBV11-2,NA,TRBJ2-1,NA,TGTGCCAGCAGCTTACGGTACAGGGCGGCGTACAATGAGCAGTTCTTC,CASSLRYRAAYNEQFF
TRBV18,NA,TRBJ2-4,NA,TGTGCCAGCTCACCGCAAACCGGAGAAAACATTCAGTACTTC,CASSPQTGENIQYF
TRBV7-2,TRBD2,TRBJ2-1,NA,TGTGCCAGCAGCTGGACTAGCGGCGGGGCCCAGTTCTTC,CASSWTSGGAQFF
TRBV5-1,NA,TRBJ1-2,NA,TGCGCCAGCAGCTTGGCCGGATTCGACAGCTATGGCTACACCTTC,CASSLAGFDSYGYTF
TRBV12-3/TRBV12-4,TRBD1,TRBJ1-2,few,TGTGCCAGCAGTGGGACAGGGACGGGCGGCTACACCTTC,CASSGTGTGGYTF
TRBV27,TRBD2,TRBJ2-1,NA,TGTGCCAGCAGGAATAGCGGGAGCGATGAGCAGTTCTTC,CASRNSGSDEQFF
TRBV5-4,TRBD2,TRBJ2-2,NA,TGTGCCAGCAGCCCGGGACTAGCGGGAGGGCCGGCCGGGGAGCTGTTTTTT,CASSPGLAGGPAGELFF
TRBV6-2/TRBV6-3,NA,TRBJ2-5,few,TGTGCCAGCAGTACCCGGTCCCAAGAGATAGAGACCCAGTACTTC,CASSTRSQEIETQYF
TRBV7-9,NA,TRBJ1-5,NA,TGTGCCAGCAGCTCAGAGGTATTATATAGCAATCAGCCCCAGCATTTT,CASSSEVLYSNQPQHF
TRBV18,NA,TRBJ2-7,NA,TGTGCCAGCTCACTAAGAGGGCGTTACGAGCAGTACTTC,CASSLRGRYEQYF
TRBV7-3,NA,TRBJ1-1,NA,TGTGCCAGCAGCGCCACAGGCGTTGAAACTGAAGCTTTCTTT,CASSATGVETEAFF
TRBV7-3,TRBD2,TRBJ2-5,NA,TGTGCCAGCAGCTTAATAGCGGGGGGTCAAGAGACCCAGTACTTC,CASSLIAGGQETQYF
TRBV6-5,TRBD1,TRBJ1-2,NA,TGTGCCAGCAGAATGGGACAGGGGACTGGCTACACCTTC,CASRMGQGTGYTF
TRBV7-9,TRBD1,TRBJ1-4,few,TGTGCCAGCAGCCCAGACAGGGTACTGGGTGAAAAACTGTTTTTT,CASSPDRVLGEKLFF
TRBV28,NA,TRBJ1-3,NA,TGTGCCAGCAGTTCAGCAGGGTCTGGAAACACCATATATTTT,CASSSAGSGNTIYF
TRBV3-1/TRBV3-2,NA,TRBJ1-2,once,TGTGCCAGCAGCCAAGATACCAGGGGTAACTATGGCTACACCTTC,CASSQDTRGNYGYTF
TRBV15,TRBD1,TRBJ1-6,NA,TGTGCCACCAGCAGAGGCCTCTCGACAGGGACGGGCTCACCCCTCCACTTT,CATSRGLSTGTGSPLHF
TRBV4-3,NA,TRBJ2-5,NA,TGCGCCAGCAGCCAAGATCACTTCGTCGGCCAAGAGACCCAGTACTTC,CASSQDHFVGQETQYF
TRBV27,TRBD1,TRBJ1-5,once,TGTGCCAGCAGTTTATCGGGACAGAGCAATCAGCCCCAGCATTTT,CASSLSGQSNQPQHF
TRBV15,TRBD1,TRBJ2-7,NA,TGTGCCACCAGCAGACAAGACAGGGAACTTGACGAGCAGTACTTC,CATSRQDRELDEQYF
TRBV9,NA,TRBJ1-1,NA,TGTGCCAGCAGCGTAGAAGGAGGGCCGAACACTGAAGCTTTCTTT,CASSVEGGPNTEAFF
TRBV19,TRBD1,TRBJ1-5,NA,TGTGCCAGTTGGACAGGGGGTAATCAGCCCCAGCATTTT,CASWTGGNQPQHF
TRBV13,NA,TRBJ2-2,NA,TGTGCCAGCAGCCACACCACCGGGGAGCTGTTTTTT,CASSHTTGELFF
TRBV5-6,NA,TRBJ2-2,once,TGTGCCAGCAGCTTTTTACAGGGAGCGAGGACCGGGGAGCTGTTTTTT,CASSFLQGARTGELFF
TRBV12-3/TRBV12-4,NA,TRBJ2-1,NA,TGTGCCAGCAGCCGCGGGGGCGAGCAGTTCTTC,CASSRGGEQFF
TRBV29-1,TRBD1,TRBJ1-1,NA,TGCAGCGTTCACAGGGGAGTGGACACTGAAGCTTTCTTT,CSVHRGVDTEAFF
TRBV29-1,TRBD1,TRBJ1-2,NA,TGCAGCGCCCGGACAGGGGTTAATGGCTACACCTTC,CSARTGVNGYTF
TRBV11-2,TRBD1,TRBJ1-6,NA,TGTGCCAGCAGCTTAGGGACAGGGAGGTCACCCCTCCACTTT,CASSLGTGRSPLHF
TRBV5-4,TRBD2,TRBJ2-3,NA,TGTGCCAGCAGCTGGGGACTAGCGCGAAATACAGATACGCAGTATTTT,CASSWGLARNTDTQYF
TRBV7-2,NA,TRBJ2-1,NA,TGTGCCAGCAGCATCGAGCGGGTCGGTGAGCAGTTCTTC,CASSIERVGEQFF
TRBV2,NA,TRBJ1-1,NA,TGTGCCAGCAGTGAACTGGGACATTACCCGAACACTGAAGCTTTCTTT,CASSELGHYPNTEAFF
TRBV28,TRBD2,TRBJ2-3,NA,TGTGCCAGCAGTTTCCAGATCCCCAGGACTAGCGGGAGTGGGCCAGATACGCAGTATTTT,CASSFQIPRTSGSGPDTQYF
TRBV15,NA,TRBJ2-3,NA,TGTGCCACCAGCAGAGGTTCTGTAGATACGCAGTATTTT,CATSRGSVDTQYF
TRBV18,TRBD2,TRBJ2-2,NA,TGTGCCAGCTCACCGTCGACTAGCGGTTACACCGGGGAGCTGTTTTTT,CASSPSTSGYTGELFF
TRBV4-1,NA,TRBJ2-7,NA,TGCGCCAGCAGCCAAGACATTTTGTTCCTGAGCTCCTACGAGCAGTACTTC,CASSQDILFLSSYEQYF
TRBV6-6,NA,TRBJ2-5,NA,TGTGCCAGCAGTACGGAGAGACAAGAGACCCAGTACTTC,CASSTERQETQYF
TRBV7-9,NA,TRBJ2-1,NA,TGTGCCAGCAGCTTAACAAGCGTAGGCTACAATGAGCAGTTCTTC,CASSLTSVGYNEQFF
TRBV19,NA,TRBJ2-7,NA,TGTGCCAGTACTCAGGGAAGAGGGGGTAATAGCTACGAGCAGTACTTC,CASTQGRGGNSYEQYF
TRBV2,TRBD2,TRBJ2-3,NA,TGTGCCAGCCCGGCGGGAGGGCTTGAAGGCTACCGCACAGATACGCAGTATTTT,CASPAGGLEGYRTDTQYF